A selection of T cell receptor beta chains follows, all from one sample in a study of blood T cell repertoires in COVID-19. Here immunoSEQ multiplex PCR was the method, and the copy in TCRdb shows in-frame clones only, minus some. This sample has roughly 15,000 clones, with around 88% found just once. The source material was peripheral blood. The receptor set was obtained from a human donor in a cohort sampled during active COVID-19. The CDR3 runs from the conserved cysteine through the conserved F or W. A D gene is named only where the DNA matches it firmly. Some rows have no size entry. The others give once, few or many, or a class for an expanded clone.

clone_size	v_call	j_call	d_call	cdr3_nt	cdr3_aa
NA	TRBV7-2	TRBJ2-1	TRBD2	TGTGCCAGCAGCCCGCAAGCGGGAGTCTCACGTAATGAGCAGTTCTTC	CASSPQAGVSRNEQFF
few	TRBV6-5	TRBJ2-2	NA	TGTGCCAGCAGAAGCGGCACCGGGGAGCTGTTTTTT	CASRSGTGELFF
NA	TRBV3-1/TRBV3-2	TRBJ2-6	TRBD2	TGTGCCAGCAGCCCAGGACTAGCGGGGGACTCTGGGGCCAACGTCCTGACTTTC	CASSPGLAGDSGANVLTF
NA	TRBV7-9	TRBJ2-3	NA	TGTGCCAGCAGCTTCGTGCTCAGCGCAGATACGCAGTATTTT	CASSFVLSADTQYF
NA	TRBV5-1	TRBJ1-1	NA	TGCGCCAGCAGCTTGGCCGGGGTAGCTATGAACACTGAAGCTTTCTTT	CASSLAGVAMNTEAFF
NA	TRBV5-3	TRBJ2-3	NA	TGTGCCAGAAGCTTTAGCGGTACTAGCACAGATACGCAGTATTTT	CARSFSGTSTDTQYF
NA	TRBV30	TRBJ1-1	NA	TGTGCCAGCATACAGGGACCTGAAGCTTTCTTT	CASIQGPEAFF
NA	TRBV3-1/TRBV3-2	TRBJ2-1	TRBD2	TGTGCCAGCAGCCAAGAGTCCGGACTAGCGGGAGTACACAATGAGCAGTTCTTC	CASSQESGLAGVHNEQFF
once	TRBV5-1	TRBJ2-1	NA	TGCGCCAGCAGCTTGGTGGGGGCTGAGCAGTTCTTC	CASSLVGAEQFF
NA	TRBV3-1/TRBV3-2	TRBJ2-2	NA	TGTGCCAGCAGCCAAGTTCGACAGCGAACCGGGGAGCTGTTTTTT	CASSQVRQRTGELFF
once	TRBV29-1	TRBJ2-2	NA	TGCAGCGTCGACAAGAACACCGGGGAGCTGTTTTTT	CSVDKNTGELFF
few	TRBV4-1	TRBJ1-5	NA	TGCGCCAGCAGCCAGCGGAGAGACAGTGAAGGGCAGCCCCAGCATTTT	CASSQRRDSEGQPQHF
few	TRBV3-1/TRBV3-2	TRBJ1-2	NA	TGTGCCAGCAGCCTCCAGGGTTCCTATGGCTACACCTTC	CASSLQGSYGYTF
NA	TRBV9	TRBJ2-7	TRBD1	TGTGCCAGCAGCGTAGGACAGGGGGCGGGGGAGCAGTACTTC	CASSVGQGAGEQYF
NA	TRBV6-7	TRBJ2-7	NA	TGTGTCCTCGGTACGCGGTTAAGCTCCTACGAGCAGTACTTC	CVLGTRLSSYEQYF
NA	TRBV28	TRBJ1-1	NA	TGTGCCAGCAGTACCCACAGGGACCACACTGAAGCTTTCTTT	CASSTHRDHTEAFF